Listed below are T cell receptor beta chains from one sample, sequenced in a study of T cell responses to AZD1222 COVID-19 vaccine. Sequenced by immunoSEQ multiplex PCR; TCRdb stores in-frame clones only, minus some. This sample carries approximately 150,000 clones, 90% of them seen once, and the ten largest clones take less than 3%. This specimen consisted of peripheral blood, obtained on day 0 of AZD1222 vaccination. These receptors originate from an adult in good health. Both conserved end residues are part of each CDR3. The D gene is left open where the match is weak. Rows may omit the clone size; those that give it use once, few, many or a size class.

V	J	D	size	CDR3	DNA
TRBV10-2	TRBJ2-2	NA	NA	CASRLAENTGELFF	TGCGCCAGCAGGCTTGCAGAGAACACCGGGGAGCTGTTTTTT
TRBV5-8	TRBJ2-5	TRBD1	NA	CASSWGTGEGETQYF	TGTGCCAGCAGCTGGGGGACAGGGGAAGGAGAGACCCAGTACTTC
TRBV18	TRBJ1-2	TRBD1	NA	CASSPDGQATNYGYTF	TGTGCCAGCTCACCAGATGGACAGGCCACTAACTATGGCTACACCTTC
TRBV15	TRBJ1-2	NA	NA	CATSRDLGRGAYGYTF	TGTGCCACCAGCAGAGATCTGGGCAGGGGAGCCTATGGCTACACCTTC
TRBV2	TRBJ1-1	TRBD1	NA	CASRNQGAEAFF	TGTGCCAGCAGAAATCAGGGGGCTGAAGCTTTCTTT
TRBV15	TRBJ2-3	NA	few	CATSREEGFSSTDTQYF	TGTGCCACCAGCAGAGAGGAAGGCTTTTCTAGCACAGATACGCAGTATTTT
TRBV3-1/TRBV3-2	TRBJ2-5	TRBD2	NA	CASSQESLAGSYQETQYF	TGTGCCAGCAGCCAAGAAAGTCTAGCGGGTTCGTACCAAGAGACCCAGTACTTC
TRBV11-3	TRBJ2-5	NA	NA	CASSGERSETQYF	TGTGCCAGCAGCGGCGAGCGGTCAGAGACCCAGTACTTC
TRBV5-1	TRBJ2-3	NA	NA	CASSLDGQGVADTQYF	TGCGCCAGCAGCTTGGATGGGCAGGGTGTGGCAGATACGCAGTATTTT
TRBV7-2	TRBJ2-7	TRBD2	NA	CASSLTAGEAYEQYF	TGTGCCAGCAGCTTAACGGCGGGGGAAGCCTACGAGCAGTACTTC
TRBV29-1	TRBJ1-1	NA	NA	CSGVLGPTEAFF	TGCAGCGGTGTGCTGGGGCCCACTGAAGCTTTCTTT
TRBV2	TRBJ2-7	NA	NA	CASSDQGGNEQYF	TGTGCCAGCAGTGACCAGGGGGGCAACGAGCAGTACTTC
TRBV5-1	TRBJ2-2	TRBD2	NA	CASSLGTSGTGELFF	TGCGCCAGCAGCTTGGGGACTAGCGGGACCGGGGAGCTGTTTTTT
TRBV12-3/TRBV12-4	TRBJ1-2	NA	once	CASSLDPDYGYTF	TGTGCCAGCAGTCTCGACCCTGACTATGGCTACACCTTC
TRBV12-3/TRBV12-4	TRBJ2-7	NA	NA	CASSAGYEQYF	TGTGCCAGCAGTGCGGGATACGAGCAGTACTTC